The rows below give T cell receptor beta chains drawn from one sample of a study of T cells in Graves' hyperthyroidism and ophthalmopathy. Each CDR3 protein is one row after TCRdb ran MiXCR on the multiplex PCR reads. This repertoire shows fewer than 900,000 distinct CDR3 sequences, over 15% found once; its top ten account for approximately 8.4%. Sequenced input: blood. The source of these receptors is a man between 18 and 35 years old with Graves' hyperthyroidism. CDR3s include the opening cysteine and the closing phenylalanine or tryptophan. Fields, in order: V gene, CDR3 protein.

v_call: TRBV19; cdr3_aa: CAYALRGGPNTGELFF
v_call: TRBV20-1; cdr3_aa: CSARHISNYGYTF
v_call: TRBV6-5; cdr3_aa: CASSYSPLALQSSYEQYF
v_call: TRBV20-1; cdr3_aa: CSASFAGGSYNEQFF
v_call: TRBV29-1; cdr3_aa: CSVRASYEQYF
v_call: TRBV12-3/TRBV12-4; cdr3_aa: CASSRPGAGPREQYF
v_call: TRBV6-6; cdr3_aa: CASSYSRTLAGDPYEQYF
v_call: TRBV10-3; cdr3_aa: CAISESGPGQFETQYF
v_call: TRBV5-1; cdr3_aa: CASSSDSNQPQHF
v_call: TRBV7-8; cdr3_aa: CASSFDRGRTEAFF
v_call: TRBV28; cdr3_aa: CASSFYRESGNQPQHF
v_call: TRBV28; cdr3_aa: CASSMLWGASYEQYF
v_call: TRBV2; cdr3_aa: CASQSETQYF
v_call: TRBV29-1; cdr3_aa: CSVEKIGLAIYNEQFF
v_call: TRBV20-1; cdr3_aa: CSPTKRNPYEQYF
v_call: TRBV29-1; cdr3_aa: CSVEPATYQGGETQYF
v_call: TRBV5-1; cdr3_aa: CASRGDGNAEAFF
v_call: TRBV5-4; cdr3_aa: CASSSQGAAYGYTF
v_call: TRBV7-3; cdr3_aa: CASSVRGQGYNEQFF
v_call: TRBV5-6; cdr3_aa: CASSGDISTQYF
v_call: TRBV6-2/TRBV6-3; cdr3_aa: CASSLVSAGGSNIQYF
v_call: TRBV20-1; cdr3_aa: CSARAVAGGSTDTQYF
v_call: TRBV11-2; cdr3_aa: CASSLGQAGANVLTF
v_call: TRBV2; cdr3_aa: CASRLTRKEIQETQYF
v_call: TRBV24-1; cdr3_aa: CATSDLRAGATDTQYF
v_call: TRBV24-1; cdr3_aa: CATSDLEGQGGETQYF
v_call: TRBV4-1; cdr3_aa: CASSPSAGVDYEQYF
v_call: TRBV2; cdr3_aa: CASQMGDSYEQYF
v_call: TRBV3-1; cdr3_aa: CASSQDSLAGGATDTQYF
v_call: TRBV7-8; cdr3_aa: CASSLEQGRIAEAFF
v_call: TRBV7-8; cdr3_aa: CASSLILAGGYNEQFF
v_call: TRBV6-1; cdr3_aa: CASSAQGFNTEAFF
v_call: TRBV4-1; cdr3_aa: CASSQAGKVDTQYF
v_call: TRBV30; cdr3_aa: CAWSVGVTDTQYF
v_call: TRBV28; cdr3_aa: CASSLSGGATDTQYF
v_call: TRBV20-1; cdr3_aa: CSARMARMVTQYF
v_call: TRBV7-3; cdr3_aa: CASSSDRGEDTYNEQFF
v_call: TRBV5-1; cdr3_aa: CASSLATSVKGTQYF
v_call: TRBV4-1; cdr3_aa: CASSHANSGSEAFF
v_call: TRBV12-3/TRBV12-4; cdr3_aa: CASSLWSGQGDIEAFF
v_call: TRBV28; cdr3_aa: CATTGGDLYEQYF
v_call: TRBV30; cdr3_aa: CAWRGMWGSSYNEQFF
v_call: TRBV11-3; cdr3_aa: CASSLSDITDTQYF
v_call: TRBV5-5; cdr3_aa: CASSLEGEGGETQYF
v_call: TRBV12-3/TRBV12-4; cdr3_aa: CASSLQRGETQYF
v_call: TRBV2; cdr3_aa: CASSLPVVSSPNNEQFF
v_call: TRBV18; cdr3_aa: CASSPEGWADTQYF
v_call: TRBV12-3/TRBV12-4; cdr3_aa: CASSLNKGKANNNEQFF
v_call: TRBV12-3/TRBV12-4; cdr3_aa: CASSFNPQAYNSPLHF
v_call: TRBV28; cdr3_aa: CASIEPNTEAFF
v_call: TRBV18; cdr3_aa: CASSPFTSGTYEQYF
v_call: TRBV7-9; cdr3_aa: CASSPPGSSYEQYF
v_call: TRBV6-2/TRBV6-3; cdr3_aa: CASSYPERGTNNEQFF
v_call: TRBV20-1; cdr3_aa: CSARTSGNTDTQYF
v_call: TRBV10-3; cdr3_aa: CAIRSIPESSYEQYF
v_call: TRBV9; cdr3_aa: CASSVDQGRRQYF
v_call: TRBV11-2; cdr3_aa: CASSLVRMIDTQYF
v_call: TRBV12-3/TRBV12-4; cdr3_aa: CASSYNGGSTDTQYF
v_call: TRBV7-2; cdr3_aa: CASSFPNKETQYF